A selection of T cell receptor beta chains follows, all from one sample in a study of CD8 T cells in ankylosing spondylitis. MiXCR, applied by TCRdb to the 5' RACE reads, yields one record per CDR3 protein. The repertoire holds under 250,000 distinct CDR3 sequences, roughly 32% seen once, with approximately 4.6% in the top ten. Sequencing was performed on blood, either unsorted or a sorted T cell fraction (not recorded which). These receptors all stem from a male donor with ankylosing spondylitis or in good health (not recorded which). The CDR3 runs from the conserved cysteine through the conserved F or W. The D gene is left open where the match is weak. Some rows have no size entry. The others give once, few or many, or a class for an expanded clone.

TRBJ2-7,.,TRBV27,TRBD2,CASRKPLPGLNYEQYF,TGTGCCAGCCGAAAACCTTTACCGGGACTAAATTACGAGCAGTACTTC
TRBJ2-6,.,TRBV30,.,CAWSGTPGANVLTF,TGTGCCTGGAGTGGTACCCCCGGGGCCAACGTCCTGACTTTC
TRBJ2-5,.,TRBV4-2,.,CASSQVIEETQYF,TGTGCCAGCAGCCAAGTAATCGAAGAGACCCAGTACTTC
TRBJ1-5,.,TRBV5-1,.,CASSLLRGGPQHF,TGCGCCAGCAGCTTGTTAAGGGGGGGGCCCCAGCATTTT
TRBJ2-7,.,TRBV27,.,CASSLFGGLPSYEQYF,TGTGCCAGCAGTTTGTTCGGGGGCCTCCCCTCCTACGAGCAGTACTTC
TRBJ1-4,.,TRBV20-1,.,CSASNLGRSNEKLFF,TGCAGTGCTAGCAATTTGGGACGGAGTAATGAAAAACTGTTTTTT
TRBJ2-1,.,TRBV9,.,CASSSKINEQFF,TGTGCCAGCAGCTCAAAGATCAATGAGCAGTTCTTC
TRBJ2-7,.,TRBV10-3,TRBD1,CAISLGQPYLYEQYF,TGTGCCATCAGTTTGGGACAGCCCTACCTCTACGAGCAGTACTTC
TRBJ2-5,.,TRBV18,TRBD2,CASSRTSGETQYF,TGTGCCAGCTCACGGACTAGCGGGGAGACCCAGTACTTC
TRBJ1-6,many,TRBV27,.,CASSLSEGGYNSPLHF,TGTGCCAGCAGTTTATCGGAGGGGGGCTATAATTCACCCCTCCACTTT
TRBJ2-1,.,TRBV12-3/TRBV12-4,.,CASSFGGMGYNEQFF,TGTGCCAGCAGTTTTGGCGGGATGGGCTACAATGAGCAGTTCTTC
TRBJ1-4,few,TRBV6-2/TRBV6-3,.,CASSATENEKLFF,TGTGCCAGCAGTGCGACAGAGAATGAAAAACTGTTTTTT
TRBJ1-2,.,TRBV28,TRBD1,CASSFTLRAGGYYGYTF,TGTGCCAGCAGTTTCACCCTTAGGGCAGGGGGCTACTATGGCTACACCTTC
TRBJ2-5,.,TRBV5-1,.,CASSALSQETQYF,TGCGCCAGCAGCGCCTTGTCCCAAGAGACCCAGTACTTC
TRBJ2-6,.,TRBV5-1,.,CASSRDGSGANVLTF,TGCGCCAGCAGCCGGGACGGCTCTGGGGCCAACGTCCTGACTTTC
TRBJ2-5,once,TRBV10-3,TRBD2,CAIRETSGAVTQYF,TGTGCCATCAGGGAAACTAGCGGGGCGGTGACCCAGTACTTC
TRBJ2-3,.,TRBV4-1,.,CASSVAHLSTDTQYF,TGCGCCAGCAGCGTGGCTCACCTTAGCACAGATACGCAGTATTTT
TRBJ2-7,.,TRBV20-1,.,CSARMVGSYEQYF,TGCAGTGCTAGAATGGTAGGGTCCTACGAGCAGTACTTC
TRBJ2-1,few,TRBV18,.,CASSPKGLEDEQFF,TGTGCCAGCTCACCAAAGGGGCTAGAGGATGAGCAGTTCTTC
TRBJ2-1,few,TRBV5-5,TRBD2,CASSPGRVEQFF,TGTGCCAGCAGCCCCGGGAGGGTCGAGCAGTTCTTC
TRBJ1-2,.,TRBV3-1,.,CASSPPLTGYAGYTF,TGTGCCAGCAGCCCCCCCTTGACGGGGTATGCGGGCTACACCTTC
TRBJ2-7,once,TRBV11-1,TRBD1,CASSLGTGEYYEQYF,TGTGCCAGCAGCCTTGGGACAGGGGAATACTACGAGCAGTACTTC
TRBJ2-2,few,TRBV27,TRBD2,CASQRGTGELFF,TGTGCCAGCCAGCGGGGGACCGGGGAGCTGTTTTTT
TRBJ2-1,.,TRBV6-1,TRBD1,CASSRTGVSLEQFF,TGTGCCAGCAGCCGGACAGGGGTATCGCTTGAGCAGTTCTTC
TRBJ2-2,few,TRBV5-6,.,CASSTDLPSTGELFF,TGTGCCAGCAGCACAGACCTACCTTCTACCGGGGAGCTGTTTTTT
TRBJ2-1,once,TRBV4-2,.,CASSPGGGPMGNEQFF,TGTGCCAGCAGCCCTGGGGGGGGCCCCATGGGCAATGAGCAGTTCTTC
TRBJ1-2,.,TRBV6-5,.,CASSYSSREGYTF,TGTGCCAGCAGTTACTCGAGCCGGGAGGGCTACACCTTC
TRBJ2-5,.,TRBV7-2,.,CASSLGKAETQYF,TGTGCCAGCAGCCTGGGGAAGGCGGAGACCCAGTACTTC
TRBJ2-2,.,TRBV18,.,CASSPADRAGSGELFF,TGTGCCAGCTCACCTGCCGACAGGGCCGGGAGCGGGGAGCTGTTTTTT
TRBJ2-2,few,TRBV12-3/TRBV12-4,TRBD2,CASSLAGGGANTGELFF,TGTGCCAGCAGTTTAGCTGGCGGGGGGGCGAACACCGGGGAGCTGTTTTTT
TRBJ2-3,.,TRBV18,.,CASSPPATDTQYF,TGTGCCAGCTCACCACCTGCCACAGATACGCAGTATTTT
TRBJ2-3,few,TRBV20-1,TRBD2,CSATPPGTSATDTQYF,TGCAGTGCCACACCCCCCGGGACTAGCGCAACAGATACGCAGTATTTT